Each of the 5 T cell receptor beta chains below was sequenced from the same sample in a study of response to subunit inactivated influenza vaccine. TCRdb independently ran MiXCR on the RT-PCR reads; one entry per CDR3 protein. The data contain about 540,000 distinct CDR3 sequences, around a quarter of them singletons. In addition, the sample was reused for a study of T cells expressing NK-cell markers. From that study: It was by 5'RACE template switching with UMIs that TCR beta cDNA was made.

The material was CD4+ T cells sorted from PBMCs, obtained roughly 12 days after vaccination. The source of these receptors is a man between 50 and 59 years old who received an inactivated influenza vaccine.

This chain uses TRBV5-1 with TRBJ2-7, with D maybe TRBD2 (6 bases). CDR1 is SGHRS, CDR2 YFSETQ, per germline. V was pared by 4 bases and J by 11 bases, with 16 bases between. The length of the CDR3 is 12 residues. The CDR3 DNA reads TGCGCCAGCAGCACTACCACGGGAGTAAAGTACTTC. Its translation: CASSTTTGVKYF.

The V and J genes are TRBV28 and TRBJ2-7; 11 bases map to TRBD2. The V gene's germline CDR1 is MDHEN and CDR2 SYDVKM. V lost 6 bases to trimming and J lost 12 bases; unmatched junction nucleotides: 7. The CDR3 is 12 residues long. The CDR3 sequence: CASSRLAGSWYF. The CDR3 DNA reads TGTGCCAGCAGCAGACTAGCGGGGTCCTGGTACTTC.

This chain joins TRBV7-9 and TRBJ2-7; no clear D. Per germline, CDR1 SEHNR and CDR2 FQNEAQ (reference sequence). V shed 4 bases and J shed 4 bases, with 8 bases lying between them. CDR3 length equals 12 residues. CDR3 loop: CASSSFIYEQYF. CDR3 DNA: TGTGCCAGCAGCTCTTTTATATACGAGCAGTACTTC.

This sequence joins TRBV12-3 or TRBV12-4 and TRBJ2-5, with 10 bases that match TRBD2. This CDR3 comprises 18 residues. V lost 5 bases, J lost 1 base, and 13 bases stayed unmatched. The CDR3 bases are TGTGCCAGCAGTGCCGCTAGCGGGAGACCGTGGAGCCAAGAGACCCAGTACTTC. Encoded protein: CASSAASGRPWSQETQYF.

This clonotype was detected only a few times. V is TRBV5-5 and J is TRBJ2-5; 10 bases line up with TRBD1. The CDR3 has 15 amino acids. Germline V CDR1 and CDR2: SGHKS, YYEKEE (reference sequence). With 2 bases clipped from V and 5 bases from J, the junction kept 6 bases outside the gene matches. CDR3 bases: TGTGCCAGCAGCTTAGACAGGGGGCCGGGGGAGACCCAGTACTTC. Translating gives CASSLDRGPGETQYF.